The 3 T cell receptor beta chains listed next were all sequenced from one sample in a study of molecular identifiers for immune sequencing clone quantification. TCRdb reprocessed the PCR reads via MiXCR and lists one record per CDR3 protein. The table records 400,000 to 600,000 distinct CDR3 sequences, around 23% of them present only once. The material sequenced was naive CD8+ T cells from blood, with Jurkat cell RNA spiked in. The subset here: FACS-sorted CD8+CD4-CCR7+CD45RA+ naive T cells. The receptor source for this set is a human donor in good health. Some libraries in this study had Jurkat cell RNA spiked in.

This clonotype was seen a few times. The rearrangement uses TRBV7-9 and TRBJ1-4; D call uncertain. Germline V lookup: CDR1 SEHNR, CDR2 FQNEAQ (reference sequence). V was trimmed by 2 bases and J by 4 bases, leaving 5 bases between them. This CDR3 has 13 residues. CDR3 sequence reads: CASSLPGNEKLFF. Here the CDR3 DNA reads TGTGCCAGCAGCTTACCGGGTAATGAAAAACTGTTTTTT. Full variable domain (outside the CDR3, taken from reference TRBV7-9 and TRBJ1-4): DTGVSQNPRHKITKRGQNVTFRCDPISEHNRLYWYRQTLGQGPEFLTYFQNEAQLEKSRLLSDRFSAERPKGSFSTLEIQRTEQGDSAMYLCASSLPGNEKLFFGSGTQLSVL.

Many counts were recorded for this clonotype. V usage is TRBV10-3 and J usage is TRBJ1-1; perhaps TRBD1 as D (5 bases). V was cut by 8 bases and J by 0 bases, with 10 bases left in between. The CDR3 is made up of 13 amino acids. CDR1 is ENHRY and CDR2 is SYGVKD in the germline V gene. The CDR3 region has the DNA TGTGCCATCTTGGGGGTCTTGAACACTGAAGCTTTCTTT. It translates to CAILGVLNTEAFF.

With respect to this clonotype: At one end, the junction sequence differs from germline, possibly due to a read error. This sequence joins TRBV20-1 and TRBJ2-7; TRBD2 agrees at 7 bases. This CDR3 contains 13 residues. Germline assignment: CDR1 DFQATT and CDR2 SNEGSKA (reference sequence). In DNA, the CDR3 is TGCAGTACTAGTTCTAGCGGCTCCTACGAGCAGTACTTC. As protein: CSTSSSGSYEQYF.